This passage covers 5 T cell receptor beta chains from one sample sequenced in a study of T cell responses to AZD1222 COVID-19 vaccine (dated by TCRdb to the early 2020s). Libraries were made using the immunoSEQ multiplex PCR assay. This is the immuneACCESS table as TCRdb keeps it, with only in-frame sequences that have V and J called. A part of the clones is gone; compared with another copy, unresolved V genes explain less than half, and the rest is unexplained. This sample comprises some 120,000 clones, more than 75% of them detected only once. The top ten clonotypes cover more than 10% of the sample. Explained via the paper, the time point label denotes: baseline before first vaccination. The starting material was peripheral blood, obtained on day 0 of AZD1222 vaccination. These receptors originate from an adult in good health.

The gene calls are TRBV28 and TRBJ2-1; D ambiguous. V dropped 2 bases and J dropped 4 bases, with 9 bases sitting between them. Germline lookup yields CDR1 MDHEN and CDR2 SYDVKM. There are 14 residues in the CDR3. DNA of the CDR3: TGTGCCAGCAGTTTAAACGGACCGTACAATGAGCAGTTCTTC. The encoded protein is CASSLNGPYNEQFF. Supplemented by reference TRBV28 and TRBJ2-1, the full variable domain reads DVKVTQSSRYLVKRTGEKVFLECVQDMDHENMFWYRQDPGLGLRLIYFSYDVKMKEKGDIPEGYSVSREKKERFSLILESASTNQTSMYLCASSLNGPYNEQFFGPGTRLTVL.

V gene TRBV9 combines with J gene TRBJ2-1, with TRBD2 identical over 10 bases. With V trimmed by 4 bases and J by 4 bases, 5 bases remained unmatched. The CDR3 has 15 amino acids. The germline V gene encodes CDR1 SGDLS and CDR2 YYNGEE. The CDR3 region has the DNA TGTGCCAGCAGCCCTACTAGCGGGGTGTACAATGAGCAGTTCTTC. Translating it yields CASSPTSGVYNEQFF.

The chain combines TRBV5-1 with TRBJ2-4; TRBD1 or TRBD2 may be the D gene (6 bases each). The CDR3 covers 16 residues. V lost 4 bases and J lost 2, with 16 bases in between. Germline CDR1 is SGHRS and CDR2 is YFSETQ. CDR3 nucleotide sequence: TGCGCCAGCAGCCACTCGGGGGCTGAGCCCAAAAACATTCAGTACTTC. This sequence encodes CASSHSGAEPKNIQYF.

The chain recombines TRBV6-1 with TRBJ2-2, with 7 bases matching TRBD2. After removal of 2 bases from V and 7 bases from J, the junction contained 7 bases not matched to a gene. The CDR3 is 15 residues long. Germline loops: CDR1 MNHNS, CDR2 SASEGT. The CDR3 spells CASSEFGGSIGELFF. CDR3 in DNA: TGTGCCAGCAGTGAATTCGGCGGGAGCATCGGGGAGCTGTTTTTT.

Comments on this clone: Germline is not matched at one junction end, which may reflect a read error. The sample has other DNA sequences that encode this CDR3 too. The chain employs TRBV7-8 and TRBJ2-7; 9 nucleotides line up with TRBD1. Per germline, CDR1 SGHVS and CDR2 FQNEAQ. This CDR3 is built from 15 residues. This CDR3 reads CASSFDRGWSYEQYF. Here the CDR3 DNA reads TGTGCCAGCAGCTTCGACAGGGGGTGGTCCTACGAGCAATACTTC.